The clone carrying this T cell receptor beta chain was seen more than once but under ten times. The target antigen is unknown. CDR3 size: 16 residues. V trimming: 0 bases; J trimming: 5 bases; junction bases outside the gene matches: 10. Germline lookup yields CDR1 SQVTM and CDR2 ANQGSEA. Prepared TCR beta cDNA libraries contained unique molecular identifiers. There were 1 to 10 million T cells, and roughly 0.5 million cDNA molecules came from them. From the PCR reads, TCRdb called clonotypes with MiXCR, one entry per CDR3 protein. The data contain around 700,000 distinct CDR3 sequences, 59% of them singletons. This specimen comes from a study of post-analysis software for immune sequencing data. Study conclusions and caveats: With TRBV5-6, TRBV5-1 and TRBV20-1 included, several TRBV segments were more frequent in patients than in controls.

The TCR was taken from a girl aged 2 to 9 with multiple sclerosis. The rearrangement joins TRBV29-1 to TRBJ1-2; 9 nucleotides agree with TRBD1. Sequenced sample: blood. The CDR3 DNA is TGCAGCGTTGAAGATCGAGGGGACAGGGACCCTTATGGCTACACCTTC. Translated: CSVEDRGDRDPYGYTF.